This T cell receptor (beta chain) was recovered during a study of T cells in Graves' hyperthyroidism and ophthalmopathy. Amplified regions were TCR beta CDR3 sequences from RNA transcripts. TCR CDR3 regions were first amplified by RT-PCR with HTBI primers. Using its own MiXCR run on the multiplex PCR reads, TCRdb lists one record per CDR3 protein. The sample shows about 560,000 distinct CDR3 sequences, 16% of them seen only once. V was trimmed by 3 bases and J by 4 bases, leaving 19 bases between them. The CDR3 loop spans 16 amino acids. This clonotype was counted many times. Participants, patients aged 18 to 65, had newly diagnosed hyperthyroidism with a duration under 2 months. Clinicians diagnosed patients from clinical symptoms, serum thyroxine and TRAb, thyroid ultrasound and orbital computed tomography.

This TCR came from a woman in her late teens or twenties with Graves' hyperthyroidism. The sequenced material came from blood. The gene calls are TRBV12-3 or TRBV12-4 and TRBJ2-7; D may be TRBD1 or TRBD2 (6 bases each). The CDR3, as DNA: TGTGCCAGCAGTTTTAAGGGGAAAACAGGGAGGTACGAGCAGTACTTC. Amino acids: CASSFKGKTGRYEQYF.